Detailed here is one T cell receptor beta chain. Unique molecular identifiers tagged the TCRbeta library. Each CDR3 protein is one row after TCRdb ran MiXCR on the PCR reads. The sample yields 400,000 to 500,000 distinct CDR3 sequences, about a tenth seen once. The sample is drawn from a study of T-cell reconstitution after alpha-beta-depleted transplantation in children. CDR3 length: 16 amino acids. The junction had 10 bases not matched to a gene; V was cut back by 3 bases and J by 8 bases. The V gene's germline CDR1 is SGHTA and CDR2 FQGNSA. The specimen comprised PBMCs from the stem cell graft donor, sampled from the stem cell graft. The TCR was taken from a human donor who donated a stem cell graft to a child with acute myeloid leukemia. V usage is TRBV7-2 and J usage is TRBJ2-5; 12 bases align to TRBD2. The CDR3 sequence: CASSFGLAGTGNTQYF. CDR3 nucleotide sequence: TGTGCCAGCAGCTTCGGACTAGCGGGGACGGGGAACACCCAGTACTTC.